This T cell receptor (beta chain) was captured in a study of blood T cell repertoires in COVID-19. Study-wide context: COVID-19 samples from acute and convalescent phases originated in the United States, Italy and Spain. T cells, B-cell-depleted T cells, or PBMCs provided the cDNA or gDNA that served as material.

The germline V and J ends were trimmed by 7 bases and 5 bases, with 15 bases remaining between them. The CDR3 consists of 15 residues. Germline V lookup: CDR1 SGHAT, CDR2 FQNNGV. Methods used by the authors: Counts of nucleated cells, estimated from reference gene primer amplification, were obtained. Profiling relied on immunoSEQ multiplex PCR, and the TCRdb table lists in-frame clones only, not all of them. The D gene and trimming were derived from the DNA, and the V and J assignments and clone size from that table. The data hold more than 100,000 clones, with around 86% observed a single time. A few counts support this clone.

Sequenced: peripheral blood. The receptor was derived from a woman in her sixties or seventies with acute or convalescent COVID-19. The chain joins TRBV11-2 to TRBJ1-6; D remains unclear. The CDR3, as DNA: TGTGCCAGCAATAGAGGAGGACGCAATAATTCACCCCTCCACTTT. As protein: CASNRGGRNNSPLHF.